These T cell receptor beta chains were read from a single sample in a study of beta chain features in type 1 diabetes. Using immunoSEQ multiplex PCR, the repertoire was profiled, and TCRdb retains in-frame clones only, with some absent. The sample includes around 500,000 clones, about an eighth of them seen just once. The sample was naive CD4+ T cells from blood. The receptors shown here come from a woman aged 18-29 years in good health. Each CDR3 is given with its conserved first and last residue. A D gene is named only where the DNA matches it firmly. A row's size may be missing; if present it is once, few, many or a size class.

v_call: TRBV29-1; d_call: TRBD1; clone_size: few; cdr3_length: 12; j_call: TRBJ2-2; cdr3_nt: TGCAGCGTCGAACAGGGGGCCGGGGAGCTGTTTTTT; cdr3_aa: CSVEQGAGELFF
v_call: TRBV7-2; d_call: NA; clone_size: NA; cdr3_length: 16; j_call: TRBJ2-3; cdr3_nt: TGTGCCAGCAGCTGGGGGACGGCCACTAGCACAGATACGCAGTATTTT; cdr3_aa: CASSWGTATSTDTQYF
v_call: TRBV9; d_call: NA; clone_size: few; cdr3_length: 16; j_call: TRBJ1-5; cdr3_nt: TGTGCCAGCAGCGTAGAGGTAGGGAATAGCAATCAGCCCCAGCATTTT; cdr3_aa: CASSVEVGNSNQPQHF
v_call: TRBV4-2; d_call: NA; clone_size: NA; cdr3_length: 17; j_call: TRBJ1-4; cdr3_nt: TGTGCCAGCAGCCCCCGACAGGCGGGGGGCTTTAATGAAAAACTGTTTTTT; cdr3_aa: CASSPRQAGGFNEKLFF
v_call: TRBV13; d_call: NA; clone_size: few; cdr3_length: 14; j_call: TRBJ1-3; cdr3_nt: TGTGCCAGCAGCTTAGGCGGGAAGGGAAACACCATATATTTT; cdr3_aa: CASSLGGKGNTIYF
v_call: TRBV4-3; d_call: TRBD1; clone_size: NA; cdr3_length: 15; j_call: TRBJ2-1; cdr3_nt: TGCGCCAGCAGCCAAACGGACAGGGGAAGGAATGAGCAGTTCTTC; cdr3_aa: CASSQTDRGRNEQFF
v_call: TRBV7-9; d_call: TRBD2; clone_size: NA; cdr3_length: 15; j_call: TRBJ2-3; cdr3_nt: TGTGCCAGCAGCTTCGCGGGGGGGAGCACAGATACGCAGTATTTT; cdr3_aa: CASSFAGGSTDTQYF
v_call: TRBV7-2; d_call: TRBD2; clone_size: few; cdr3_length: 16; j_call: TRBJ2-1; cdr3_nt: TGTGCCAGCAGCGTTGCGGGACTAGCGAGGGGCAATGAGCAGTTCTTC; cdr3_aa: CASSVAGLARGNEQFF
v_call: TRBV4-1; d_call: TRBD2; clone_size: few; cdr3_length: 20; j_call: TRBJ2-2; cdr3_nt: TGCGCCAGCAGCCTTCCCCTAAAGCCTAGCGGGGGGCTACTCACCGGGGAGCTGTTTTTT; cdr3_aa: CASSLPLKPSGGLLTGELFF
v_call: TRBV5-1; d_call: NA; clone_size: NA; cdr3_length: 15; j_call: TRBJ2-1; cdr3_nt: TGCGCCAGCAGCGCCGCTGGTGATGGAAACAATGAGCAGTTCTTC; cdr3_aa: CASSAAGDGNNEQFF
v_call: TRBV29-1; d_call: NA; clone_size: NA; cdr3_length: 11; j_call: TRBJ1-1; cdr3_nt: TGCAGCGTTGTATCGGTTACTGAAGCTTTCTTT; cdr3_aa: CSVVSVTEAFF
v_call: TRBV7-2; d_call: TRBD1; clone_size: NA; cdr3_length: 15; j_call: TRBJ1-4; cdr3_nt: TGTGCCAGCAGCCGTACCGGGACAGCTGGTGAAAAACTGTTTTTT; cdr3_aa: CASSRTGTAGEKLFF
v_call: TRBV5-4; d_call: TRBD2; clone_size: few; cdr3_length: 17; j_call: TRBJ2-1; cdr3_nt: TGTGCCAGCAGCTTCGCGGGACTAGCGGGGGGCTTAAATGAGCAGTTCTTC; cdr3_aa: CASSFAGLAGGLNEQFF
v_call: TRBV19; d_call: TRBD1; clone_size: NA; cdr3_length: 13; j_call: TRBJ1-2; cdr3_nt: TGTGCCAGTCGTGGGACAGCACTCTATGGCTACACCTTC; cdr3_aa: CASRGTALYGYTF
v_call: TRBV29-1; d_call: TRBD2; clone_size: NA; cdr3_length: 14; j_call: TRBJ2-3; cdr3_nt: TGCAGCGTTGAGACAGCGGGGTCCACAGATACGCAGTATTTT; cdr3_aa: CSVETAGSTDTQYF
v_call: TRBV5-4; d_call: TRBD1; clone_size: NA; cdr3_length: 13; j_call: TRBJ1-2; cdr3_nt: TGTGCCAGCAGATTTAATACAGGGGAAGGCTACACCTTC; cdr3_aa: CASRFNTGEGYTF
v_call: TRBV5-4; d_call: NA; clone_size: NA; cdr3_length: 13; j_call: TRBJ1-1; cdr3_nt: TGTGCCAGCAGTTCGGGGGTCCCCGCGACCGCTTTCTTT; cdr3_aa: CASSSGVPATAFF
v_call: TRBV4-1; d_call: NA; clone_size: NA; cdr3_length: 13; j_call: TRBJ2-7; cdr3_nt: TGCGCCAGCAGCCACCTTAGCACCTACGAGCAGTACTTC; cdr3_aa: CASSHLSTYEQYF
v_call: TRBV5-1; d_call: NA; clone_size: NA; cdr3_length: 14; j_call: TRBJ2-3; cdr3_nt: TGCGCCAGCAGCTTTGGGGGTCTCACAGATACGCAGTATTTT; cdr3_aa: CASSFGGLTDTQYF
v_call: TRBV4-1; d_call: NA; clone_size: few; cdr3_length: 15; j_call: TRBJ1-2; cdr3_nt: TGCGCCAGCAGCCAAGCTAGTAGAGCTAACTATGGCTACACCTTC; cdr3_aa: CASSQASRANYGYTF
v_call: TRBV7-3; d_call: NA; clone_size: few; cdr3_length: 17; j_call: TRBJ2-3; cdr3_nt: TGTGCCAGCAGCCCGCGGGGAACGCTATTGCTCACAGATACGCAGTATTTT; cdr3_aa: CASSPRGTLLLTDTQYF
v_call: TRBV18; d_call: NA; clone_size: NA; cdr3_length: 14; j_call: TRBJ2-3; cdr3_nt: TGTGCCAGCTCACCACCTAGTACGACAGATACGCAGTATTTT; cdr3_aa: CASSPPSTTDTQYF
v_call: TRBV5-1; d_call: TRBD2; clone_size: few; cdr3_length: 15; j_call: TRBJ2-1; cdr3_nt: TGCGCCAGCAGTGGCGGGAGGGCCTCATACAATGAGCAGTTCTTC; cdr3_aa: CASSGGRASYNEQFF
v_call: TRBV28; d_call: TRBD1; clone_size: few; cdr3_length: 13; j_call: TRBJ2-1; cdr3_nt: TGTGCCAGCAGTGCGACAGGGTTCAATGAGCAGTTCTTC; cdr3_aa: CASSATGFNEQFF
v_call: TRBV5-4; d_call: NA; clone_size: few; cdr3_length: 15; j_call: TRBJ2-5; cdr3_nt: TGTGCCAGCAGCCCGAAACTCGGGCAGCCCCAGACCCAGTACTTC; cdr3_aa: CASSPKLGQPQTQYF
v_call: TRBV4-1; d_call: TRBD1; clone_size: NA; cdr3_length: 15; j_call: TRBJ2-5; cdr3_nt: TGCGCCAGCAGCGCGGGGACAGGGAAGGGAGAGACCCAGTACTTC; cdr3_aa: CASSAGTGKGETQYF
v_call: TRBV7-2; d_call: NA; clone_size: NA; cdr3_length: 12; j_call: TRBJ1-4; cdr3_nt: TGTGCCAGCAGCTTAGTACGGGAAAAACTGTTTTTT; cdr3_aa: CASSLVREKLFF
v_call: TRBV11-3; d_call: NA; clone_size: few; cdr3_length: 15; j_call: TRBJ1-2; cdr3_nt: TGTGCCAGCAGCCCCCGAGCACTCAGCGGCGATGGCTACACCTTC; cdr3_aa: CASSPRALSGDGYTF
v_call: TRBV4-2; d_call: NA; clone_size: NA; cdr3_length: 13; j_call: TRBJ1-1; cdr3_nt: TGTGCCAGCAGCCAACCGGGTAACACTGAAGCTTTCTTT; cdr3_aa: CASSQPGNTEAFF
v_call: TRBV19; d_call: NA; clone_size: NA; cdr3_length: 16; j_call: TRBJ2-5; cdr3_nt: TGTGCCAGTAGTCCATATCTGGATGCCTACCAAGAGACCCAGTACTTC; cdr3_aa: CASSPYLDAYQETQYF
v_call: TRBV2; d_call: NA; clone_size: NA; cdr3_length: 13; j_call: TRBJ2-1; cdr3_nt: TGTGCCAGCAAGGGGAGTTCCCACAATGAGCAGTTCTTC; cdr3_aa: CASKGSSHNEQFF
v_call: TRBV7-2; d_call: NA; clone_size: few; cdr3_length: 15; j_call: TRBJ2-1; cdr3_nt: TGTGCCAGCAGCTTAGGGTCGACGGGGTACAATGAGCAGTTCTTC; cdr3_aa: CASSLGSTGYNEQFF
v_call: TRBV4-3; d_call: NA; clone_size: NA; cdr3_length: 15; j_call: TRBJ1-2; cdr3_nt: TGCGCCAGCAGCCAAGATCCCCAAGGGAAATATGGCTACACCTTC; cdr3_aa: CASSQDPQGKYGYTF
v_call: TRBV15; d_call: NA; clone_size: NA; cdr3_length: 16; j_call: TRBJ2-5; cdr3_nt: TGTGCCACCAGCAGAGAGAGTGGTGGGACACTAGAGACCCAGTACTTC; cdr3_aa: CATSRESGGTLETQYF
v_call: TRBV7-3; d_call: TRBD1; clone_size: NA; cdr3_length: 15; j_call: TRBJ2-1; cdr3_nt: TGTGCCAGCAGCTTCGACAGGGGCTCCTACAATGAGCAGTTCTTC; cdr3_aa: CASSFDRGSYNEQFF
v_call: TRBV29-1; d_call: TRBD1; clone_size: NA; cdr3_length: 15; j_call: TRBJ2-3; cdr3_nt: TGCAGCGGGCTCGGGTCAGGGGGTAGCACAGATACGCAGTATTTT; cdr3_aa: CSGLGSGGSTDTQYF
v_call: TRBV2; d_call: NA; clone_size: once; cdr3_length: 13; j_call: TRBJ1-6; cdr3_nt: TGTGCCAGCAGGGGGGAACTAGGATCACCCCTCCACTTT; cdr3_aa: CASRGELGSPLHF
v_call: TRBV29-1; d_call: NA; clone_size: NA; cdr3_length: 14; j_call: TRBJ1-1; cdr3_nt: TGCAGCGTTGCATGGGTGGGGAAGAACACTGAAGCTTTCTTT; cdr3_aa: CSVAWVGKNTEAFF
v_call: TRBV6-6; d_call: NA; clone_size: NA; cdr3_length: 15; j_call: TRBJ2-1; cdr3_nt: TGTGCCAGCAGTGCAAGCGGGACAGCCTACAATGAGCAGTTCTTC; cdr3_aa: CASSASGTAYNEQFF
v_call: TRBV5-1; d_call: NA; clone_size: NA; cdr3_length: 13; j_call: TRBJ1-1; cdr3_nt: TGCGCCAGCAGCTTACGGCAGGTGGATGAAGCTTTCTTT; cdr3_aa: CASSLRQVDEAFF
v_call: TRBV6-5; d_call: NA; clone_size: few; cdr3_length: 15; j_call: TRBJ1-6; cdr3_nt: TGTGCCAGCAGGCCTTTCCGGGACACAAATTCACCCCTCCACTTT; cdr3_aa: CASRPFRDTNSPLHF
v_call: TRBV7-9; d_call: NA; clone_size: NA; cdr3_length: 15; j_call: TRBJ1-5; cdr3_nt: TGTGCCAGCAGCACCAGCGCGGGAGGGCATCAGCCCCAGCATTTT; cdr3_aa: CASSTSAGGHQPQHF
v_call: TRBV21-1; d_call: NA; clone_size: NA; cdr3_length: 10; j_call: TRBJ2-1; cdr3_nt: TGTGCCAGCACCTTCAATGAGCAGTTCTTC; cdr3_aa: CASTFNEQFF
v_call: TRBV19; d_call: NA; clone_size: few; cdr3_length: 13; j_call: TRBJ1-1; cdr3_nt: TGTGCCAGTAGCAAGACAGTGAACACTGAAGCTTTCTTT; cdr3_aa: CASSKTVNTEAFF
v_call: TRBV9; d_call: TRBD1; clone_size: NA; cdr3_length: 14; j_call: TRBJ2-5; cdr3_nt: TGTGCCAGCAGCATTGACAGGGTCCGGGAGACCCAGTACTTC; cdr3_aa: CASSIDRVRETQYF
v_call: TRBV4-3; d_call: TRBD1; clone_size: few; cdr3_length: 18; j_call: TRBJ2-7; cdr3_nt: TGCGCCAGCAGCCGGAAGGCTAAAGGGGGCGCAGGGCTGTACGAGCAGTACTTC; cdr3_aa: CASSRKAKGGAGLYEQYF
v_call: TRBV2; d_call: NA; clone_size: NA; cdr3_length: 14; j_call: TRBJ1-2; cdr3_nt: TGTGCCAGCAGTGAAGAGGGCTTGAACTATGGCTACACCTTC; cdr3_aa: CASSEEGLNYGYTF
v_call: TRBV6-1; d_call: TRBD1; clone_size: NA; cdr3_length: 14; j_call: TRBJ1-2; cdr3_nt: TGTGCCAGCAGTTTAGGGGGCTCATACTATGGCTACACCTTC; cdr3_aa: CASSLGGSYYGYTF
v_call: TRBV25-1; d_call: TRBD1; clone_size: NA; cdr3_length: 16; j_call: TRBJ2-5; cdr3_nt: TGTGCCAGCAGTCCCCGGGACAGGGTGCGGGGAGAGACCCAGTACTTC; cdr3_aa: CASSPRDRVRGETQYF